These T cell receptor beta chains were read from a single sample in a study of blood T cells in healthy people across ages. TCRdb re-derived calls from the 5' RACE reads in MiXCR, one entry per CDR3 protein. The table has 800,000 to 950,000 distinct CDR3 sequences, roughly 29% seen once. This sample also belongs to another study, concerning T cells of mothers and their children.

Sequenced material: blood. All receptors come from a woman between 35 and 50 years old in good health. Each CDR3 is given with its conserved first and last residue. The D gene is left open where the match is weak. Only part of the rows carry a size: once, few, many, or a class if the clone is expanded.

d_call clone_size j_call v_call cdr3_aa cdr3_nt
. few TRBJ1-2 TRBV7-2 CASSYDRMGYGYTF TGTGCCAGCAGCTACGACAGGATGGGGTATGGCTACACCTTC
TRBD1 once TRBJ1-5 TRBV12-3/TRBV12-4 CASQGDDQPQHF TGTGCCAGCCAGGGGGACGATCAGCCCCAGCATTTT
. . TRBJ2-5 TRBV14 CASSQDLSGWEETQYF TGTGCCAGCAGCCAAGATCTCTCAGGGTGGGAAGAGACCCAGTACTTC
TRBD1 . TRBJ1-2 TRBV29-1 CSVSGTAYNYGYTF TGCAGCGTATCCGGGACAGCTTATAACTATGGCTACACCTTC
TRBD2 few TRBJ2-3 TRBV28 CASSRTSGGALDTQYF TGTGCCAGCAGCCGGACTAGCGGGGGGGCCCTTGATACGCAGTATTTT
. . TRBJ2-4 TRBV12-5 CASGLGRQSKGSALAKNIQYF TGTGCTAGTGGTTTGGGCCGACAGAGTAAAGGGAGCGCTTTAGCCAAAAACATTCAGTACTTC
. many TRBJ2-5 TRBV7-9 CASSPHGESQYF TGTGCCAGCAGCCCACACGGGGAATCCCAGTACTTC
TRBD1 . TRBJ1-1 TRBV7-2 CASRLAGQGGENTEAFF TGTGCCAGCCGCTTAGCGGGACAGGGGGGAGAGAACACTGAAGCTTTCTTT
. once TRBJ2-3 TRBV27 CASADRRGADTRYF TGTGCCAGCGCAGACAGGAGGGGGGCAGATACGCGGTATTTT
TRBD2 few TRBJ2-5 TRBV2 CASSEKSGGRETQYF TGTGCCAGCAGTGAAAAGTCGGGGGGTCGAGAGACCCAGTACTTC
TRBD1 . TRBJ2-1 TRBV5-1 CASSAGDRGTYNEQFF TGCGCCAGCAGCGCGGGGGACAGGGGCACCTACAATGAGCAGTTCTTC
TRBD1 few TRBJ2-1 TRBV29-1 CSVTGTANSLNEQFF TGCAGCGTTACCGGGACAGCGAACTCCCTCAATGAGCAGTTCTTC
. few TRBJ1-5 TRBV4-1 CASGLGPSNQPQHF TGCGCCAGCGGCTTGGGCCCTAGCAATCAGCCCCAGCATTTT
TRBD2 few TRBJ2-1 TRBV5-1 CVSTTSGGTYNEQFF TGCGTCAGCACCACTAGCGGGGGGACCTACAATGAGCAGTTCTTC
TRBD2 few TRBJ2-2 TRBV29-1 CSVRGGPSGELFF TGCAGCGTTCGGGGGGGCCCATCCGGGGAGCTGTTTTTT
. . TRBJ1-5 TRBV4-3 CASSQGNVRGGQPRHF TGCGCCAGCAGCCAAGGGAATGTACGGGGAGGCCAGCCCCGGCATTTT
TRBD1 . TRBJ1-1 TRBV28 CASSLYIGTGSTEAFF TGTGCCAGCAGTTTATATATCGGGACAGGGAGCACTGAAGCTTTCTTT
. once TRBJ1-4 TRBV29-1 CSAQDGYEKLFF TGCAGCGCCCAGGACGGTTATGAAAAACTGTTTTTT
. many TRBJ1-2 TRBV20-1 CSARDRAGPQGYTF TGCAGTGCTAGAGATCGGGCAGGTCCTCAAGGCTACACCTTC
. . TRBJ2-7 TRBV19 CASNGRKGREQYF TGTGCCAGTAATGGGAGGAAGGGCCGCGAGCAGTACTTC
. . TRBJ2-2 TRBV6-2/TRBV6-3 CASSNLARNTGELFF TGTGCCAGCAGCAACCTAGCGAGGAACACCGGGGAGCTGTTTTTT
. many TRBJ2-4 TRBV6-2/TRBV6-3 CASSLNGVAKNIQYF TGTGCCAGCAGCCTAAACGGGGTCGCCAAAAACATTCAGTACTTC
TRBD1 . TRBJ2-7 TRBV20-1 CSARDRDRASYEQYF TGCAGTGCTAGAGACCGGGACAGGGCGTCCTACGAGCAGTACTTC
. . TRBJ1-2 TRBV4-2 CASSQGSGRGDGYTF TGTGCCAGCAGCCAAGGATCAGGGCGGGGGGATGGCTACACCTTC
. few TRBJ2-5 TRBV19 CASSNDRQETQYF TGTGCCAGTAGTAATGACAGGCAAGAGACCCAGTACTTC